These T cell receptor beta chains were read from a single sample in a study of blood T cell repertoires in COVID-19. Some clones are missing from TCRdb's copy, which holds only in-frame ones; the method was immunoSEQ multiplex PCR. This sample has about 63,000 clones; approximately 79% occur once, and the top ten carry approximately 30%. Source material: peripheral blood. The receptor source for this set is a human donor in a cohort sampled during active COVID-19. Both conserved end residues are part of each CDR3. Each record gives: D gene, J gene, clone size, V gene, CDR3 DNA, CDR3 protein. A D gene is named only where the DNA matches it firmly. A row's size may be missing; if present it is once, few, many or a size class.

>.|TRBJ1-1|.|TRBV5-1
TGCGCCAGCAGCTTGGTGCAGATGAACACTGAAGCTTTCTTT
CASSLVQMNTEAFF
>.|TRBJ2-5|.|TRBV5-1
TGCGCCAGCAGCTTGGACGACAGAAGAAAAGAGACCCAGTACTTC
CASSLDDRRKETQYF
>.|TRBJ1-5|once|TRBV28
TGTGCCAGCACCAACGTCGGTCGGCCCCAGCATTTT
CASTNVGRPQHF
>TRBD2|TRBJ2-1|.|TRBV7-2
TGTGCCAGCAGCCGTACTAGCGGGAGATGGGGATTCGATGAGCAGTTCTTC
CASSRTSGRWGFDEQFF
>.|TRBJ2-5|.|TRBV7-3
TGTGCCAGCAGCTCCACCCCGAGTGGGCAGGGGAAAGAGACCCAGTACTTC
CASSSTPSGQGKETQYF
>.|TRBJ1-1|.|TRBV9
TGTGCCAGCAGCGCCCGGACTAGAGGTATGAACACTGAAGCTTTCTTT
CASSARTRGMNTEAFF
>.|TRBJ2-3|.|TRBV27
TGTGCCAGCAGTTCGCCGAGGGGACACATCACAGATACGCAGTATTTT
CASSSPRGHITDTQYF
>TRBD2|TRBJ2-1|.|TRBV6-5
TGTGCCAGCGCTAGCGGGGGGGGCAATGAGCAGTTCTTC
CASASGGGNEQFF
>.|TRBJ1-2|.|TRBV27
TGTGCCAGCAGTTTACAAGGGGGGGTGTACACCTTC
CASSLQGGVYTF
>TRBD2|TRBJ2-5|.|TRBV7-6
TGTGCCAGCAGCCCTAGCGGGAGATCGGAGACCCAGTACTTC
CASSPSGRSETQYF
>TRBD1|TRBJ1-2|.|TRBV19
TGTGCCACTGATGGGAGACAGGGGGCGCGGGGCTACACCTTC
CATDGRQGARGYTF
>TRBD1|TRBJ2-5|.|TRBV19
TGTGCCAGTAGTACTAGGGGACAGGGGGCGGAGAAAGAGACCCAGTACTTC
CASSTRGQGAEKETQYF
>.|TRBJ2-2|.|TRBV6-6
TGTGCCAGCACCCTAAACGGGGAGCTGTTTTTT
CASTLNGELFF
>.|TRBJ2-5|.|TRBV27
TGTGCCAGCAGTTTATACGGCCCGAGGGAAGAGACCCAGTACTTC
CASSLYGPREETQYF
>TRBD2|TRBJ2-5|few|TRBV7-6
TGTGCCAGCAGCTTAGTAGCGGGGGCGTCTTCAGAGACCCAGTACTTC
CASSLVAGASSETQYF
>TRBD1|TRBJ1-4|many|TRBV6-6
TGTGCCAGCAGCTTGCAGACAGGGAGGAATGAAAAACTGTTTTTT
CASSLQTGRNEKLFF
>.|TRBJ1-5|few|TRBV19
TGTGCCAGTAGGTTACTACACCGGGTCCGAAATCAGCCCCAGCATTTT
CASRLLHRVRNQPQHF
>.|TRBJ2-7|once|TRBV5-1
TGCGCCAGCAGCGCAGGGCGCTACGAGCAGTACTTC
CASSAGRYEQYF
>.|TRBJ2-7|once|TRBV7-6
TGTGCCAGCAGCTTGGTCTCGGCGGAGAGTTACGAGCAGTACTTC
CASSLVSAESYEQYF
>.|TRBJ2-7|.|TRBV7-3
TGTGCCAGCAGCAACCAAGCGGGCGAGCAGTACTTC
CASSNQAGEQYF
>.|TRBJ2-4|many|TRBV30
TGTGCCTGGAGTGTAGGAGGGAACATTCAGTACTTC
CAWSVGGNIQYF
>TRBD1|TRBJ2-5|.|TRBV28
TGTGCCAGCAGGATGCCGGGACAGGGTGAGCGGGAGACCCAGTACTTC
CASRMPGQGERETQYF
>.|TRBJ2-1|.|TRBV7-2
TGTGCCAGCAGCTTCGTCAGCTCCTACAATGAGCAGTTCTTC
CASSFVSSYNEQFF
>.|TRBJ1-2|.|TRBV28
TGTGCCAGCACCCGACAGACTAACTATGGCTACACCTTC
CASTRQTNYGYTF
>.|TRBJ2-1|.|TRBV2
TGTGCCAGCAGTGTGTTTCTACCAAGCAACAATGAGCAGTTCTTC
CASSVFLPSNNEQFF
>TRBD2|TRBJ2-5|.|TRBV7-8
TGTGCCAGCAGCCCGAGGGCACTAGCGGGAGGAGAGACCCAGTACTTC
CASSPRALAGGETQYF
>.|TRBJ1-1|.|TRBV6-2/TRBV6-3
TGTGCCAGCAGTTACCAATGGGCAGGCATGAACACTGAAGCTTTCTTT
CASSYQWAGMNTEAFF
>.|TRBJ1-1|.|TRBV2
TGTGCCAGCAGTGATAAGTCATCTGCGGGCAGTGAAGCTTTCTTT
CASSDKSSAGSEAFF
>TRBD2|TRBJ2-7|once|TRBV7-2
TGTGCCAGCAGCTTAGTTTCTAGCGGGGCCTACTACGAGCAGTACTTC
CASSLVSSGAYYEQYF
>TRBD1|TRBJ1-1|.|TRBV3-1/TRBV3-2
TGTGCCAGCAGCCAAGTGGGACAGGGAAACGAAGCTTTCTTT
CASSQVGQGNEAFF
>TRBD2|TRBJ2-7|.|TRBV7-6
TGTGCCAGCAGCTTTCGGACTAGCGGGAGCCACGAGCAGTACTTC
CASSFRTSGSHEQYF
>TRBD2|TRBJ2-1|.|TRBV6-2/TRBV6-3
TGTGCCAGCAGTTACTCGATAGCGGGCGGGCATGAGCAGTTCTTC
CASSYSIAGGHEQFF
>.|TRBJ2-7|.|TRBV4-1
TGCGCCAGCAGCCAAGTACAGGGCTTCTACGAGCAGTACTTC
CASSQVQGFYEQYF
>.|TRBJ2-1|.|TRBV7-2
TGTGCCAGCAGCTTGTCGATCCCTGAGGGGCAGTTCTTC
CASSLSIPEGQFF
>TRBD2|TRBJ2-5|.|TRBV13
TGTGCCAGCAGCTTCAGGGCTAGCGGGAGACTGGAGACCCAGTACTTC
CASSFRASGRLETQYF
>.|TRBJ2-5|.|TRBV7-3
TGTGCCAGCAGCGTGACCGGGGAGACCCAGTACTTC
CASSVTGETQYF
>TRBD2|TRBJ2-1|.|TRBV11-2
TGTGCCAGCAGCGCGAAACTAGCGGGAGTTGAGCAGTTCTTC
CASSAKLAGVEQFF
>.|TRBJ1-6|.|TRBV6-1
TGTGCCAGCAGTGATGCTGCCGGTTCACCCCTCCACTTT
CASSDAAGSPLHF
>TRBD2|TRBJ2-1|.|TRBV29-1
TGCAGCGTCGACCTACTAGCGGGAGGTGGTAATGAGCAGTTCTTC
CSVDLLAGGGNEQFF
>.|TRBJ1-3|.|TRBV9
TGTGCCAGCAGCGTAGATCCCCTCTCTGGAAACACCATATATTTT
CASSVDPLSGNTIYF
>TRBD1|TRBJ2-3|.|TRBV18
TGTGCCAGCTCATTCCGGACAGGGGGAATAACTCCTAGCACAGATACGCAGTATTTT
CASSFRTGGITPSTDTQYF
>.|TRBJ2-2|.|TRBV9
TGTGCCAGCAGCCCGCTAGGAGCCGGGGAGCTGTTTTTT
CASSPLGAGELFF
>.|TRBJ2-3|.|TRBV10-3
TGTGCCATCAGTGGACACCTGCAGGATACGCAGTATTTT
CAISGHLQDTQYF
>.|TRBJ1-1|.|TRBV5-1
TGCGCCAGCAGTGTCTGGTTTGAGGACACTGAAGCTTTCTTT
CASSVWFEDTEAFF
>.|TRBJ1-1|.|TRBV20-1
TGCAGTACTAGAGGGAGAACTGAAGCTTTCTTT
CSTRGRTEAFF
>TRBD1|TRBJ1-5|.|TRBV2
TGTGCCAGCAGTCCCCCGGGACAGGGAGGGAATCAGCCCCAGCATTTT
CASSPPGQGGNQPQHF
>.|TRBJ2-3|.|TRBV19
TGTGCCAGTAGTGCAACTTTAGTTGAAGATACGCAGTATTTT
CASSATLVEDTQYF
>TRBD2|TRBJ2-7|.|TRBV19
TGTGCCAGTAGTGATAGCGGGAGCCCCTCCTACGAGCAGTACTTC
CASSDSGSPSYEQYF
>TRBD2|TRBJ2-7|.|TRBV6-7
TGTGCCAGCACTCCAGGACCAGGCGGGAGGTTGTCCTACGAGCAGTACTTC
CASTPGPGGRLSYEQYF
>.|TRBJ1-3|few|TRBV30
TGTGCCTGGTCTTGGGGGCCTGGAAACACCATATATTTT
CAWSWGPGNTIYF
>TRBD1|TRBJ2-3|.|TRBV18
TGTGCCAGCTCCCTAGGACAGGGCACAGAGACGCAGTATTTT
CASSLGQGTETQYF
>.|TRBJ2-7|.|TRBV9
TGTGCCAGCAGCGTATCTTGGGGGCTAGACTACGAGCAGTACTTC
CASSVSWGLDYEQYF